One and the same sample provided the 20 T cell receptor beta chains below, sequenced in a study of shared clonotypes between healthy human individuals (dated by TCRdb to about 2020). Library construction relied on the immunoSEQ multiplex PCR assay. Here the immuneACCESS table is served through TCRdb, limited to in-frame sequences with V and J called. Missing clones are a known gap in these copies; in checked studies unresolved V genes cover under half, and the rest lacks a known reason. Recorded for this sample are approximately 440,000 clones; 75% to 80% of them occurred a single time. The ten largest make up 9.5% to 15% of the sample. Sequences were obtained from PBMCs. The receptors here all came from a woman in her 40s in good health. Some clones in this sample may be carry-over from other donors' samples.

This rearrangement joins TRBV7-3 to TRBJ2-2, with 9 bases aligning to TRBD2. The CDR3 is 16 amino acids. Germline values: CDR1 SGHTA, CDR2 FQGTGA. V was clipped by 3 bases and J by 3 bases; unmatched bases: 5. CDR3 nucleotide sequence: TGTGCCAGCAGCTTGAATAGCGGGAGTTACACCGGGGAGCTGTTTTTT. Translating it yields CASSLNSGSYTGELFF.

Concerning this clone itself: It differs at one base from a far larger clone, so likely a read error. The V call is TRBV29-1, the J call TRBJ1-4; D is ambiguous. The CDR3 loop spans 13 amino acids. V was clipped by 7 bases and J by 3 bases, with 12 bases between them. Germline assignment: CDR1 SQVTM and CDR2 ANQGSEA. CDR3 amino acids: CSACLGPNEKLFF. The CDR3 bases are TGCAGCGCCTGTTTGGGCCCTAATGAAAAACTGTTTTTT.

V is TRBV5-4 and J is TRBJ2-2; TRBD1 agrees at 9 bases. Trimming removed 0 bases from V and 6 bases from J; junction bases left unmatched: 3. The CDR3 totals 15 residues. Germline CDR1 reads SGHNT; CDR2 reads YYREEE (reference sequence). The DNA of the CDR3 is TGTGCCAGCAGCTTGGTGGGACAGGGTCCCGGGGAGCTGTTTTTT. Protein product: CASSLVGQGPGELFF.

Of note for this clone: A much more abundant neighbour one base away suggests this may be a read error. The chain recombines TRBV5-5 with TRBJ1-5, with D possibly matching TRBD1 (6 bases). Germline V gene data show CDR1 as SGHKS and CDR2 as YYEKEE (reference sequence). The CDR3 consists of 15 residues. This chain's CDR3 is CASSWGAGSNQSQHF. CDR3 nucleotides: TGTGCCAGCAGCTGGGGGGCAGGGAGCAATCAGTCCCAGCATTTT.

This clone showed up just once. CDR3 DNA sequence: TGTGCCAGCAGCCAATCCCCGGGGAGGGGGCACTACAATGAGCAGTTCTTC. This codes for CASSQSPGRGHYNEQFF. The genes are TRBV16 and TRBJ2-1; the D gene could be TRBD1 or TRBD2 (7 bases each). The CDR3 has 17 amino acids. Looked up from germline, CDR1 is KGHSY and CDR2 is FQNENV. Trimming took 0 bases from V and 3 from J, leaving 15 bases between them.

This clone has ten or more counts. V is TRBV19 and J is TRBJ1-4; a weak D match, TRBD1 (6 bases). The CDR3 is made up of 13 amino acids. V lost 9 bases to trimming and J lost 4 bases, with 12 bases between them. The germline V gene encodes CDR1 LNHDA and CDR2 SQIVND (reference sequence). The CDR3 DNA reads TGTGCCAGCTCGGACAGATTTAATGAAAAACTGTTTTTT. Translated: CASSDRFNEKLFF.

The chain joins TRBV27 to TRBJ1-2; D uncertain. CDR1 MNHEY and CDR2 SMNVEV come from the germline V gene (reference sequence). V was shortened by 1 base and J by 10 bases, with 13 bases between the two germline ends. The CDR3 contains 13 residues. This chain's CDR3 is CASSLFAGNYYTF. CDR3 coding DNA: TGTGCCAGCAGTTTATTCGCGGGGAATTACTACACCTTC.

Note on this clone: A far larger clone is off by one base, so a read error is likely. The CDR3 region is CASSLSGYSAYGQYF. CDR3 sequence (DNA): TGTGCCAGCAGCCTTAGCGGGTATTCCGCCTACGGGCAGTACTTC. This sequence joins TRBV7-8 and TRBJ2-7; 7 bases are a match to TRBD2. CDR3 size: 15 residues. Per the germline V gene, CDR1 is SGHVS and CDR2 is FQNEAQ.

This sequence joins TRBV18 and TRBJ2-5, with 7 bases fitting TRBD1. Losses at the gene ends were 4 bases for V and 5 bases for J; bases not matched to a gene: 10. Germline-derived CDR1 and CDR2 are KGHSH and LQKENI. This CDR3 contains 15 residues. The CDR3 DNA reads as TGTGCCAGCTCACGGGACAGCCTGGGCCGGGAGACCCAGTACTTC. Protein: CASSRDSLGRETQYF.

The chain uses TRBV6-1 and TRBJ1-2; weak D call: TRBD1 (6 bases). V lost 1 base and J 6 bases, leaving 9 bases between the germline ends. Germline V lookup: CDR1 MNHNS, CDR2 SASEGT. This CDR3 is built from 13 residues. The CDR3 loop reads CASSEDRANGYTF. The CDR3 DNA sequence: TGTGCCAGCAGTGAAGACAGGGCGAATGGCTACACCTTC.

The V gene is TRBV2, the J gene TRBJ1-5; a weak D match, TRBD1 (5 bases). Trimming cost V 2 bases and J 4 bases, with 9 bases left between them. The germline V gene encodes CDR1 SNHLY and CDR2 FYNNEI. The CDR3 length is 14 residues. This CDR3 reads CASSEWGENQPQHF. The CDR3 coding sequence is TGTGCCAGCAGTGAATGGGGGGAGAATCAGCCCCAGCATTTT. Using reference TRBV2 and TRBJ1-5 for the parts outside the CDR3, the full variable domain is EPEVTQTPSHQVTQMGQEVILRCVPISNHLYFYWYRQILGQKVEFLVSFYNNEISEKSEIFDDQFSVERPDGSNFTLKIRSTKLEDSAMYFCASSEWGENQPQHFGDGTRLSIL.

This clone was counted a few times. The genes are TRBV5-1 and TRBJ2-1; no definite D call. Germline V CDR1 and CDR2: SGHRS, YFSETQ. V was clipped by 0 bases and J by 3 bases, with 13 bases between them. The CDR3 totals 16 residues. CDR3 amino acids: CASSLEPPLYYNEQFF. The CDR3 region has the DNA TGCGCCAGCAGCTTGGAACCCCCTCTGTACTACAATGAGCAGTTCTTC.

For this clone: Possible read error: a much larger clone is one base away. The sample holds other DNA sequences that translate to the same CDR3. This chain connects TRBV28 to TRBJ2-7; weak D call: TRBD2 (5 bases). V lost 3 bases and J lost 5, with 8 bases in between. The CDR3 is 12 amino acids. Germline CDR1 MDHEN, CDR2 SYDVKM. The CDR3 loop reads CASSFLRDEQYF. The CDR3 DNA reads as TGTGCCAGCAGTTTCCTGAGGGACGAGCAGTACTTC.

The chain couples TRBV13 to TRBJ1-1; the D gene is possibly TRBD1 (6 bases). Germline loops: CDR1 PRHDT, CDR2 FYEKMQ (reference sequence). Trimming took 3 bases from V and 0 from J, leaving 11 bases between them. The CDR3 length is 15 residues. This CDR3 is CASSFSGEMNTEAFF. The CDR3, as DNA: TGTGCCAGCAGCTTCTCAGGGGAGATGAACACTGAAGCTTTCTTT.

The V gene is TRBV28, the J gene TRBJ1-5; 9 bases agree with TRBD1. J lost 3 bases, V lost 5 bases, and 11 bases had no gene match. The CDR3 consists of 17 residues. Germline V CDR1 and CDR2: MDHEN, SYDVKM. CDR3 protein: CASSTGTGHVFNQPQHF. CDR3 in DNA: TGTGCCAGCAGTACCGGGACAGGGCATGTTTTCAATCAGCCCCAGCATTTT.

This chain connects TRBV28 to TRBJ2-7, with 7 bases lining up with TRBD2. The J segment lost 2 bases and the V segment lost 5 bases, leaving 9 bases of the junction unmatched. Germline V gene data show CDR1 as MDHEN and CDR2 as SYDVKM. The length of the CDR3 is 15 residues. The CDR3 nucleotides read TGTGCCAGCAGTAAATGGGAGGGACCCCCCTACGAGCAGTACTTC. Translation: CASSKWEGPPYEQYF.

There are a few counts of this clone. The chain joins TRBV10-3 to TRBJ2-7, with D possibly TRBD2 on 6 matching bases. Trimming shortened V by 10 bases and J by 6 bases, and 13 bases separated the two germline ends. Germline CDR1 is ENHRY and CDR2 is SYGVKD. The CDR3 sequence is 11 residues long. The CDR3 bases are TGTGCCACTACAACGACTAGCGAGCAGTACTTC. This encodes CATTTTSEQYF.

This rearrangement joins TRBV7-3 to TRBJ2-1, with TRBD2 matching 10 bases. The ends lost 5 bases at V and 5 bases at J; junction bases unmatched: 3. This CDR3 is 14 amino acids long. Germline V gives CDR1 SGHTA, CDR2 FQGTGA. DNA for the CDR3: TGTGCCAGCAGCCGGACTAGCGGTAACAATGAGCAGTTCTTC. Amino acid sequence: CASSRTSGNNEQFF.

The rearrangement joins TRBV6-5 to TRBJ1-1; 7 nucleotides match TRBD1. J was trimmed by 4 bases and V by 6 bases; bases with no gene match: 11. This CDR3 comprises 15 residues. The V gene's germline CDR1 is MNHEY and CDR2 SVGAGI. CDR3 residues: CASSTRQGLGTEAFF. As DNA, the CDR3 is TGTGCCAGCAGCACCCGACAGGGATTGGGCACTGAAGCTTTCTTT.

This chain connects TRBV5-1 to TRBJ2-3; D gene unclear. The ends were cut back, 0 bases at V and 4 bases at J, with 15 bases in the middle. CDR1 is SGHRS, CDR2 YFSETQ, per germline. The CDR3 is 16 residues long. CDR3 coding DNA: TGCGCCAGCAGCTTGGGGCTATCCTTTGTTTCAGATACGCAGTATTTT. It yields the protein CASSLGLSFVSDTQYF.